Listed here are 25 T cell receptor beta chains from one sample, sequenced in a study of beta chain features in type 1 diabetes. Notes on the study in general: In every one of the four CD4+ subsets, TCRB CDR3s were moderately but significantly shorter in Type 1 diabetes patients.

The entirety of the isolated RNA underwent reverse transcription, so expressed TCRB transcripts were sequenced. Profiled with immunoSEQ multiplex PCR; TCRdb holds only in-frame clones, not every one. This repertoire shows 250,000 to 300,000 clones, approximately 24% found once; its top ten account for around 0.012%. No cognate antigen is known for these TCRs. Sequenced: naive CD4+ T cells from blood. These receptor sequences come from a woman in her 30s with type 1 diabetes.

The chain joins TRBV27 to TRBJ2-5; 7 bases align to TRBD1. Germline assignment: CDR1 MNHEY and CDR2 SMNVEV (reference sequence). V shed 3 bases, J shed 0 bases, and the junction held 4 bases outside the gene matches. CDR3 length equals 15 residues. The CDR3 coding sequence is TGTGCCAGCAGTTTTAGTGGGACAGACCAAGAGACCCAGTACTTC. This encodes CASSFSGTDQETQYF.

The chain has TRBV28 and TRBJ2-7, with D perhaps TRBD1 (6 bases). Germline values: CDR1 MDHEN, CDR2 SYDVKM. V shed 2 bases and J shed 3 bases, with 8 bases lying between them. There are 13 residues in the CDR3. CDR3 coding DNA: TGTGCCAGCAGTTTACTACAGGGCTACGAGCAGTACTTC. Its translation is CASSLLQGYEQYF.

The rearrangement joins TRBV9 to TRBJ2-3; perhaps TRBD1 as D (6 bases). The length of the CDR3 is 15 residues. Trimming left V 7 bases short and J 2 bases short, with 17 bases between. Germline V CDR1 and CDR2: SGDLS, YYNGEE. The CDR3 spells CASSHGTNDTDTQYF. The CDR3 coding sequence is TGTGCCAGCTCCCACGGGACAAATGACACAGATACGCAGTATTTT. The variable domain in full, completed from reference TRBV9 and TRBJ2-3, reads DSGVTQTPKHLITATGQRVTLRCSPRSGDLSVYWYQQSLDQGLQFLIQYYNGEERAKGNILERFSAQQFPDLHSELNLSSLELGDSALYFCASSHGTNDTDTQYFGPGTRLTVL.

This clone was seen more than once but under ten times. The chain carries TRBV7-2 and TRBJ2-6; unclear D gene. Germline V gene data show CDR1 as SGHTA and CDR2 as FQGNSA. The CDR3 loop spans 19 amino acids. V shed 1 base and J shed 1 base, with 17 bases lying between them. The CDR3 DNA reads TGTGCCAGCAGCTTAGGCTTGCCGGGTCTTGCTTCTGGGGCCAACGTCCTGACTTTC. Translated: CASSLGLPGLASGANVLTF.

This clone was detected a few times. The DNA for the CDR3 is TGTGCCAGCAGCTTGGTCGCGAGGGATACCGGGGAGCTGTTTTTT. This gives the protein CASSLVARDTGELFF. This sequence joins TRBV5-6 and TRBJ2-2; a possible D gene is TRBD2 (5 bases). The germline V gene encodes CDR1 SGHDT and CDR2 YYEEEE. Trimming stripped 0 bases from V and 5 bases from J, with 11 bases between. The CDR3 loop spans 15 amino acids. The complete variable domain, with remaining parts taken from reference TRBV5-6 and TRBJ2-2, reads DAGVTQSPTHLIKTRGQQVTLRCSPKSGHDTVSWYQQALGQGPQFIFQYYEEEERQRGNFPDRFSGHQFPNYSSELNVNALLLGDSALYLCASSLVARDTGELFFGEGSRLTVL.

The rearrangement uses TRBV29-1 and TRBJ2-5, with 9 bases matching TRBD1. The CDR3 totals 15 residues. The germline CDR1 and CDR2 sequences are SQVTM and ANQGSEA. V lost 7 bases, J lost 5 bases, and 14 bases stayed unmatched. The CDR3 nucleotides read TGCAGCGCGGAAACCGGGACAGGGTTTCGGGAGACCCAGTACTTC. Translating it yields CSAETGTGFRETQYF.

V is TRBV5-4 and J is TRBJ2-6; D is undetermined. This CDR3 comprises 16 residues. Trimming removed 1 base from V and 3 bases from J, with 11 bases in between. Germline V gene sequence: CDR1 SGHNT, CDR2 YYREEE (reference sequence). CDR3 sequence: CASSLPTESGANVLTF. Here the CDR3 DNA reads TGTGCCAGCAGCTTGCCCACCGAGAGTGGGGCCAACGTCCTGACTTTC.

This sequence joins TRBV11-1 and TRBJ2-7; a weak D match, TRBD2 (5 bases). V was cut by 4 bases and J by 3 bases, with 10 bases left in between. The CDR3 covers 13 residues. Germline-derived CDR1 and CDR2 are SGHAT and FQDESV (reference sequence). The chain's CDR3 is CASSSSGNYEQYF. The DNA for the CDR3 is TGTGCCAGCAGCTCCTCCGGGAACTACGAGCAGTACTTC.

The chain uses TRBV9 and TRBJ2-7; weak D call: TRBD1 (6 bases). The CDR3 extends over 15 amino acids. Germline lookup yields CDR1 SGDLS and CDR2 YYNGEE. V was shortened by 4 bases and J by 6 bases, with 20 bases between the two germline ends. CDR3 bases: TGTGCCAGCAGCCCCGGGACACCCTTGATCCCCGAGCAGTACTTC. Its protein product is CASSPGTPLIPEQYF.

The CDR3 DNA is TGCAGCGTTGACAGGTCGAACACCGGGGAGCTGTTTTTT. This gives the protein CSVDRSNTGELFF. The gene calls are TRBV29-1 and TRBJ2-2; D remains unclear. Germline CDR1 reads SQVTM; CDR2 reads ANQGSEA. The CDR3 has 13 amino acids. Trimming shortened V by 3 bases and J by 0 bases, and 5 bases separated the two germline ends.

The chain carries TRBV15 and TRBJ2-5; the match to TRBD2 covers 13 bases. Trimming took 4 bases from V and 3 from J; bases not matched to a gene: 8. Looked up from germline, CDR1 is LNHNV and CDR2 is YYDKDF (reference sequence). The CDR3 extends over 17 amino acids. CDR3: CATSTHSGTSGKETQYF. CDR3 nucleotide sequence: TGTGCCACCAGCACACATTCCGGGACTAGCGGGAAAGAGACCCAGTACTTC.

This clone appeared a few times. V usage is TRBV28 and J usage is TRBJ1-4; D uncertain. V was cut by 4 bases and J by 5 bases, with 11 bases left in between. Germline V gene lookup returns CDR1 MDHEN and CDR2 SYDVKM. The CDR3 sequence is 14 residues long. The CDR3 nucleotides are TGTGCCAGCAGTTCCCCTAGGAACAATGAAAAACTGTTTTTT. It specifies CASSSPRNNEKLFF.

This clone was found a few times. J is TRBJ1-2 and V is TRBV4-2; no definite D call. The germline CDR1 and CDR2 sequences are LGHNA and YNFKEQ. The CDR3 length is 14 residues. The ends were cut back, 0 bases at V and 5 bases at J, with 10 bases in the middle. The CDR3 here is CASSQEEGPYGYTF. CDR3 nucleotides: TGTGCCAGCAGCCAAGAGGAGGGTCCATATGGCTACACCTTC.

J is TRBJ2-7 and V is TRBV29-1, with D possibly TRBD2 on 6 matching bases. The CDR3 length is 15 residues. The ends were cut back, 6 bases at V and 2 bases at J, with 20 bases in the middle. Looked up from germline, CDR1 is SQVTM and CDR2 is ANQGSEA. The CDR3 coding sequence is TGCAGCGTCTTGCCCCAGGGAGGATCAGCCTACGAGCAGTACTTC. It is translated as CSVLPQGGSAYEQYF.

The chain has TRBV29-1 and TRBJ2-3; 9 bases map to TRBD2. The CDR3 covers 15 residues. V gave up 3 bases and J gave up 3 bases; unmatched junction bases: 7. CDR1 is SQVTM and CDR2 is ANQGSEA in the germline V gene. The CDR3 region is CSVDSRGRGTDTQYF. CDR3 in DNA: TGCAGCGTTGATAGTCGCGGGAGGGGGACAGATACGCAGTATTTT.

This clone appeared a few times. The V gene is TRBV2, the J gene TRBJ2-5; D uncertain. Trimming stripped 6 bases from V and 2 bases from J, with 10 bases between. Germline CDR1 SNHLY, CDR2 FYNNEI. This CDR3 contains 13 residues. The CDR3 is CASSATLQETQYF. The DNA of the CDR3 is TGTGCCAGCAGCGCGACACTGCAAGAGACCCAGTACTTC.

The genes are TRBV2 and TRBJ1-2, with D unresolved. Looked up from germline, CDR1 is SNHLY and CDR2 is FYNNEI. With 6 bases removed from V and 3 bases from J, the gap between germline ends came to 8 bases. The CDR3 loop spans 12 amino acids. The CDR3 sequence is CASSAVDYGYTF. DNA for the CDR3: TGTGCCAGCAGCGCAGTTGACTATGGCTACACCTTC.

This clone was seen a handful of times. The rearrangement links TRBV10-3 to TRBJ2-1; 8 nucleotides line up with TRBD1. V trimming: 7 bases; J trimming: 9 bases; junction bases outside the gene matches: 11. The CDR3 is 14 residues long. CDR1 ENHRY and CDR2 SYGVKD come from the germline V gene. CDR3 DNA sequence: TGTGCCATCAACCCAGGGGGCGCGGGTACTGAGCAGTTCTTC. Translated: CAINPGGAGTEQFF.

This clone was detected only a few times. J is TRBJ1-5 and V is TRBV29-1; the match to TRBD1 covers 9 bases. Germline-derived CDR1 and CDR2 are SQVTM and ANQGSEA. The CDR3 covers 16 residues. V trimming: 5 bases; J trimming: 2 bases; junction bases outside the gene matches: 10. The CDR3 sequence: CSVIQGALGGNQPQHF. As DNA, the CDR3 is TGCAGCGTTATACAGGGGGCCCTTGGGGGCAATCAGCCCCAGCATTTT.

The CDR3 is CASSLVGGLAHNEQFF. The CDR3 nucleotides read TGTGCCAGCAGCTTAGTCGGGGGACTAGCTCACAATGAGCAGTTCTTC. The gene calls are TRBV7-9 and TRBJ2-1; 9 bases line up with TRBD2. The CDR3 consists of 16 residues. The J segment lost 5 bases and the V segment lost 1 base, leaving 6 bases of the junction unmatched. Germline lookup yields CDR1 SEHNR and CDR2 FQNEAQ (reference sequence). Full variable domain (missing parts from reference TRBV7-9 and TRBJ2-1): DTGVSQNPRHKITKRGQNVTFRCDPISEHNRLYWYRQTLGQGPEFLTYFQNEAQLEKSRLLSDRFSAERPKGSFSTLEIQRTEQGDSAMYLCASSLVGGLAHNEQFFGPGTRLTVL.

A few counts support this clone. The chain joins TRBV14 to TRBJ2-7, with D possibly TRBD1 on 6 matching bases. The V gene's germline CDR1 is SGHDN and CDR2 FVKESK. The V gene lost 4 bases and the J gene lost 3 bases, with 19 bases spanning the gap. There are 16 residues in the CDR3. This CDR3 reads CASSRLGTQAHYEQYF. The CDR3 nucleotides read TGTGCCAGCAGCCGACTCGGGACACAAGCCCACTACGAGCAGTACTTC.

V is TRBV13 and J is TRBJ2-7; 9 bases fit TRBD2. CDR3 length: 15 residues. Losses at the gene ends were 2 bases for V and 3 bases for J; bases not matched to a gene: 5. Germline CDR1 PRHDT, CDR2 FYEKMQ (reference sequence). CDR3 in amino acids: CASSLSGLANYEQYF. The DNA for the CDR3 is TGTGCCAGCAGCTTAAGCGGACTAGCGAACTACGAGCAGTACTTC.

The chain has TRBV7-3 and TRBJ2-7; TRBD1 agrees at 8 bases. Losses at the gene ends were 5 bases for V and 4 bases for J; bases not matched to a gene: 4. Per the germline V gene, CDR1 is SGHTA and CDR2 is FQGTGA. There are 13 residues in the CDR3. The CDR3 reads CASSPNRGYEQYF. The CDR3 DNA reads TGTGCCAGCAGCCCAAACAGGGGGTACGAGCAGTACTTC.

This clone was detected a few times. The J gene is TRBJ1-1, the V gene TRBV30, with TRBD1 matching over 9 bases. The V segment lost 3 bases and the J segment 1 base; nucleotides outside the gene matches: 12. Germline V gene sequence: CDR1 GTSNPN, CDR2 SVGIG (reference sequence). CDR3 length: 17 residues. This CDR3 is CAWRDRGSIPANTEAFF. The DNA of the CDR3 is TGTGCCTGGAGGGACAGGGGATCAATTCCAGCGAACACTGAAGCTTTCTTT.

There are a few counts of this clone. The V gene is TRBV10-3, the J gene TRBJ2-5, with a weak D call TRBD2 (6 bases). The CDR3 is 16 amino acids. Germline loops: CDR1 ENHRY, CDR2 SYGVKD. V was shortened by 6 bases and J by 5 bases, with 22 bases between the two germline ends. CDR3 protein: CAISLGSNRGEETQYF. The CDR3 DNA reads TGTGCCATCAGCCTTGGGTCGAACCGCGGGGAGGAGACCCAGTACTTC.